This T cell receptor (beta chain) was sequenced during a study of T cell clusters in autoimmune cytopenias. Looking at the study overall: Healthy donor controls had a mean age of about 57 years and median age of approximately 60 years. Study conclusions and caveats: Physiological T cell clusters of healthy donors were apparently absent in primary autoimmune cytopenia patients.

One tube held mixed TRB-A and TRB-B primer pools for touch-down PCR. Reprocessing the multiplex PCR reads, TCRdb reports a single entry for every CDR3 protein and omits DNA. The data show about 6,600 distinct CDR3 sequences, and the top ten clones hold about 5.6%. The CDR3 covers 13 residues. Germline V lookup: CDR1 LNHDA, CDR2 SQIVND (reference sequence). Measured by frequency, this clonotype is medium-sized (0.01 to 0.1%). The antigen is not known. TRB amplification used approximately 250 ng of peripheral blood genomic DNA. The sample was also linked to a second study, of T cell repertoires in aging, cancer and after chemotherapy. That paper states: In healthy donors, age-related TCR diversity loss mainly reflected lost richness.

This TCR was sampled from a human donor in good health. Sequencing was done on a sample of peripheral blood. This sequence joins TRBV19 and TRBJ2-7; TCRdb's D gene call, TRBD1, goes unchecked for lack of DNA. The CDR3 sequence: CASSTLDRYEQYF.